The T cell receptor (beta chain) under discussion was sequenced for a study of blood T cell repertoires in COVID-19. Study-level background: Samples came from the United States, Italy and Spain, spanning acute and convalescent COVID-19. PBMCs, B-cell-depleted T cells, or T cells were the source of the cDNA or gDNA that made up the material.

The CDR3 spans 13 residues. Germline values: CDR1 MNHEY, CDR2 SVGEGT. Trimming stripped 4 bases from V and 0 bases from J, with 6 bases between. Concerning this clone: Other DNA sequences within the sample encode an identical CDR3.

Per the study methods: It was from reference gene primer amplification that nucleated cell counts were estimated. The data were produced by immunoSEQ multiplex PCR, yet TCRdb's version contains in-frame clones alone and is incomplete. V and J calls and clone size are given by that table; D and trimming were obtained from the DNA. The sample has hundreds of thousands of clones, approximately 83% seen once. The TCR comes from a woman aged 45-59 years who had recovered from COVID-19. The sequenced sample consisted of peripheral blood. The rearrangement links TRBV6-2 or TRBV6-3 to TRBJ1-1, with D possibly being TRBD1 (6 bases). The CDR3 DNA reads as TGTGCCAGCAGTTGGACAGTGAACACTGAAGCTTTCTTT. Translated: CASSWTVNTEAFF.